These 25 T cell receptor beta chains originate from one sample sequenced in a study of blood T cell repertoires in COVID-19. TCRdb keeps only in-frame clones here, not all; method: immunoSEQ multiplex PCR. The top ten clones hold 2.4% of a sample with more than 150,000 clones, about nine tenths of them seen once. Sequenced material: peripheral blood. Receptor source: a woman between 65 and 79 years old with acute or convalescent COVID-19.

This rearrangement joins TRBV24-1 to TRBJ2-2; TRBD1 matches 8 bases. The germline V gene encodes CDR1 KGHDR and CDR2 SFDVKD. The ends lost 2 bases at V and 5 bases at J; junction bases unmatched: 9. The CDR3 has 17 residues. CDR3 DNA sequence: TGTGCCACCAGTGATTCGGGCAGGGGGCGCCAAACCGGGGAGCTGTTTTTT. Protein product: CATSDSGRGRQTGELFF.

The chain employs TRBV6-5 and TRBJ1-6; D gene uncertain. The CDR3 loop spans 15 amino acids. In germline, CDR1 is MNHEY, CDR2 SVGAGI. V was pared by 6 bases and J by 4 bases, with 13 bases between. In DNA, the CDR3 is TGTGCCAGCAGCCAGCCTGACAAATATAATTCACCCCTCCACTTT. Residues: CASSQPDKYNSPLHF.

The CDR3 DNA sequence: TGTGCTACCTACTCAGGAGGGAACACTGAAGCTTTCTTT. It specifies CATYSGGNTEAFF. The chain carries TRBV2 and TRBJ1-1; no definite D call. The germline V gene encodes CDR1 SNHLY and CDR2 FYNNEI. This CDR3 region has 13 residues.

V is TRBV7-2 and J is TRBJ1-2, with 7 positions matching TRBD1. This CDR3 contains 14 residues. V lost 5 bases to trimming and J lost 5 bases; unmatched junction nucleotides: 8. Per the germline V gene, CDR1 is SGHTA and CDR2 is FQGNSA. This CDR3 reads CASSHWDSLYGYTF. For the CDR3, the DNA is TGTGCCAGCAGCCATTGGGACAGTTTGTATGGCTACACCTTC.

V is TRBV19 and J is TRBJ1-2; D is unclear. Trimming took 5 bases from V and 4 from J, leaving 17 bases between them. This CDR3 comprises 15 residues. Germline V lookup: CDR1 LNHDA, CDR2 SQIVND (reference sequence). The CDR3 loop is CASSLGLKFPYGYTF. CDR3 nucleotide sequence: TGTGCCAGTAGTCTCGGACTGAAATTCCCCTATGGCTACACCTTC.

The count of this clone is one. V and J are TRBV2 and TRBJ1-2, with D perhaps TRBD1 (5 bases). The V end was cut by 6 bases, the J end by 8 bases, with 13 bases between. Germline V gives CDR1 SNHLY, CDR2 FYNNEI. The CDR3 is 12 residues long. The CDR3 sequence: CASRPGNRGYTF. The CDR3 DNA reads TGTGCCAGCAGGCCAGGGAATAGAGGCTACACCTTC.

CDR3 region: CASSDSTQGALHF. The CDR3, as DNA: TGTGCCAGCAGTGACTCGACACAGGGGGCTCTCCACTTT. The genes are TRBV6-4 and TRBJ1-6; 9 nucleotides align to TRBD1. V was clipped by 0 bases and J by 16 bases; unmatched bases: 4. CDR1 MRHNA and CDR2 SNTAGT come from the germline V gene. The length of the CDR3 is 13 residues.

CDR3 bases: TGCGCCAGCAGCTTGGGTACCGGGGGGCGGGAATCACCCCTCCACTTT. Translating it yields CASSLGTGGRESPLHF. V gene TRBV5-1 combines with J gene TRBJ1-6, with D possibly being TRBD1 (6 bases). The CDR3 runs to 16 residues. CDR1 is SGHRS, CDR2 YFSETQ, per germline. Deletions cut 0 bases from V and 10 bases from J, with 17 bases between. The variable domain in full, completed from reference TRBV5-1 and TRBJ1-6, reads KAGVTQTPRYLIKTRGQQVTLSCSPISGHRSVSWYQQTPGQGLQFLFEYFSETQRNKGNFPGRFSGRQFSNSRSEMNVSTLELGDSALYLCASSLGTGGRESPLHFGNGTRLTVT.

V is TRBV6-5 and J is TRBJ1-1, with D tentatively TRBD1 (6 bases). Germline V gene data show CDR1 as MNHEY and CDR2 as SVGAGI. This CDR3 contains 15 residues. Trimming took off 4 bases at V and 5 bases at J, with 17 bases between the two ends. The CDR3 coding sequence is TGTGCCAGCAGTTTTCAACAGGGTCGAGGGACTGAAGCTTTCTTT. It translates to CASSFQQGRGTEAFF.

The rearrangement uses TRBV11-1 and TRBJ2-1; 9 positions match TRBD1. Trimming at V came to 5 bases and at J to 5 bases, leaving 4 bases not matched to a gene. CDR3 length equals 14 residues. CDR1 is SGHAT and CDR2 is FQDESV in the germline V gene (reference sequence). CDR3 region: CASSQGQGHNEQFF. The CDR3 bases are TGTGCCAGCAGCCAAGGACAGGGGCACAATGAGCAGTTCTTC.

This sequence joins TRBV3-1 (or the pseudogene TRBV3-2) and TRBJ2-5; 15 nucleotides align to TRBD2. CDR1 is LGHDT and CDR2 is YNNKEL in the germline V gene (reference sequence). The CDR3 covers 16 residues. J gave up 4 bases and V 4 bases, and 4 bases lay outside the gene matches. Here the CDR3 reads CASSRGTSGGRETQYF. In nucleotides, the CDR3 is TGTGCCAGCAGCCGAGGGACTAGCGGGGGGAGAGAGACCCAGTACTTC.

The chain couples TRBV4-2 to TRBJ2-3; the D gene is possibly TRBD1 (6 bases). CDR3 size: 15 residues. The ends were cut back, 1 base at V and 5 bases at J, with 13 bases in the middle. The V gene's germline CDR1 is LGHNA and CDR2 YNFKEQ. CDR3 nucleotides: TGTGCCAGCAGCCAAGGGGGCTTAGGGGGAGATACGCAGTATTTT. It is translated as CASSQGGLGGDTQYF.

This clone was recorded only once. The V call is TRBV4-1, the J call TRBJ1-2, with D perhaps matching TRBD1 (5 bases). CDR3 size: 16 residues. Trimming shortened V by 3 bases and J by 3 bases, and 17 bases separated the two germline ends. CDR1 is MGHRA and CDR2 is YSYEKL in the germline V gene. As DNA, the CDR3 is TGCGCCAGCAGCCACCCCACGAGGGGAGGTGACTATGGCTACACCTTC. Translated, it gives CASSHPTRGGDYGYTF.

The rearrangement links TRBV5-1 to TRBJ2-3, with D uncertain. The CDR3 length is 13 residues. CDR1 SGHRS and CDR2 YFSETQ come from the germline V gene. Trimming shortened V by 2 bases and J by 4 bases, and 8 bases separated the two germline ends. CDR3 protein: CASSFGPPDTQYF. The CDR3 region has the DNA TGCGCCAGCAGCTTTGGCCCCCCAGATACGCAGTATTTT.

This clone was counted a few times. The chain employs TRBV12-3 or TRBV12-4 and TRBJ2-5; a weak D match, TRBD1 (6 bases). The CDR3 sequence is 13 residues long. Trimming left V 5 bases short and J 4 bases short, with 11 bases between. This chain's CDR3 is CASSPGQRETQYF. In DNA form, the CDR3 reads TGTGCCAGCAGTCCCGGACAGCGAGAGACCCAGTACTTC.

The chain employs TRBV2 and TRBJ2-3, with TRBD1 identical over 8 bases. This CDR3 has 16 amino acids. Germline lookup yields CDR1 SNHLY and CDR2 FYNNEI. The J segment lost 2 bases and the V segment lost 6 bases, leaving 10 bases of the junction unmatched. The CDR3, as DNA: TGTGCCAGCAGGGGAGGACAGGGACGATCCACAGATACGCAGTATTTT. It encodes CASRGGQGRSTDTQYF.

The table lists this clone with a few counts. This rearrangement joins TRBV19 to TRBJ1-2; D gene uncertain. The CDR3 spans 11 residues. Germline CDR1 LNHDA, CDR2 SQIVND (reference sequence). Trimming took 1 base from V and 8 from J, leaving 5 bases between them. This CDR3 is CASSIGSGYTF. In DNA form, the CDR3 reads TGTGCCAGTAGTATAGGGAGCGGCTACACCTTC. Filled out from reference TRBV19 and TRBJ1-2, the complete variable domain reads DGGITQSPKYLFRKEGQNVTLSCEQNLNHDAMYWYRQDPGQGLRLIYYSQIVNDFQKGDIAEGYSVSREKKESFPLTVTSAQKNPTAFYLCASSIGSGYTFGSGTRLTVV.

The genes are TRBV11-2 and TRBJ1-2; the D gene is possibly TRBD1 (6 bases). This CDR3 has 14 amino acids. The ends were cut back, 2 bases at V and 4 bases at J, with 11 bases in the middle. Germline V gene lookup returns CDR1 SGHAT and CDR2 FQNNGV. The CDR3 DNA reads TGTGCCAGCAGCTTATCAGGGGTGGCCTATGGCTACACCTTC. This translates into CASSLSGVAYGYTF.

V and J are TRBV6-1 and TRBJ1-2; weak D call: TRBD1 (6 bases). The germline V gene encodes CDR1 MNHNS and CDR2 SASEGT. Trimming took off 5 bases at V and 8 bases at J, with 15 bases between the two ends. The CDR3 totals 13 residues. The CDR3 loop reads CASSYEGEYGYTF. The CDR3 DNA reads as TGTGCCAGCAGTTATGAGGGGGAATACGGCTACACCTTC.

In this sample, this clone turned up once. The V and J genes are TRBV19 and TRBJ1-5; the match to TRBD1 covers 9 bases. The CDR3 covers 14 residues. The ends lost 7 bases at V and 4 bases at J; junction bases unmatched: 5. CDR1 is LNHDA and CDR2 is SQIVND in the germline V gene (reference sequence). The DNA for the CDR3 is TGTGCCAGTACGGTGACAGGGGGGAATCAGCCCCAGCATTTT. Translating it yields CASTVTGGNQPQHF.

The V gene is TRBV6-2 or TRBV6-3, the J gene TRBJ1-6, with TRBD1 as a possible D gene (6 bases). V lost 0 bases to trimming and J lost 3 bases, with 9 bases between them. CDR1 is MNHEY, CDR2 SVGEGT, per germline. This CDR3 is built from 16 residues. The CDR3 sequence: CASSYSTGGYNSPLHF. CDR3 nucleotides: TGTGCCAGCAGTTACTCGACAGGAGGCTATAATTCACCCCTCCACTTT.

The chain joins TRBV5-1 to TRBJ1-2; D not certain. From germline, CDR1 is SGHRS and CDR2 YFSETQ. V was trimmed by 4 bases and J by 3 bases, leaving 19 bases between them. The CDR3 consists of 16 residues. The CDR3 region is CASSPWASGSDYGYTF. The CDR3 DNA is TGCGCCAGCAGCCCTTGGGCCTCTGGTAGTGACTATGGCTACACCTTC. The variable domain in full, with the rest retrieved from reference TRBV5-1 and TRBJ1-2, is KAGVTQTPRYLIKTRGQQVTLSCSPISGHRSVSWYQQTPGQGLQFLFEYFSETQRNKGNFPGRFSGRQFSNSRSEMNVSTLELGDSALYLCASSPWASGSDYGYTFGSGTRLTVV.

V usage is TRBV5-8 and J usage is TRBJ1-5, with D perhaps matching TRBD1 (6 bases). CDR3 length: 16 residues. Germline CDR1 is SGHTS and CDR2 is YDEGEE. The germline V and J ends were trimmed by 3 bases and 4 bases, with 17 bases remaining between them. The CDR3: CASSSFGGGLNQPQHF. Written as DNA, the CDR3 is TGTGCCAGCAGCTCCTTTGGCGGGGGGCTGAATCAGCCCCAGCATTTT.

On this clone itself: A junction boundary mismatches the germline segment, possibly from a read error. The V and J genes are TRBV5-1 and TRBJ1-1; 11 positions match TRBD1. The CDR3 covers 14 residues. CDR1 and CDR2 from the germline V gene are SGHRS and YFSETQ. CDR3 sequence (DNA): TGCGCCAGCAGCTATACCGGGACAGGGGGGGCCCGCGGCTTT. Its protein product is CASSYTGTGGARGF.

The chain couples TRBV7-8 to TRBJ2-7; D is possibly TRBD1 (6 bases). The germline V gene has CDR1 SGHVS and CDR2 FQNEAQ. The CDR3 consists of 14 residues. V lost 2 bases and J 4 bases, leaving 12 bases between the germline ends. CDR3 residues: CASSLYGQLYEQYF. In DNA, the CDR3 is TGTGCCAGCAGCTTATACGGACAGTTATACGAGCAGTACTTC. The whole variable domain, remainder taken from reference TRBV7-8 and TRBJ2-7, is GAGVSQSPRYKVAKRGQDVALRCDPISGHVSLFWYQQALGQGPEFLTYFQNEAQLDKSGLPSDRFFAERPEGSVSTLKIQRTQQEDSAVYLCASSLYGQLYEQYFGPGTRLTVT.